The count of the clone carrying this T cell receptor (beta chain) is one. The protocol was immunoSEQ multiplex PCR, while the TCRdb copy is restricted to in-frame clones and leaves out a portion. This sample has 250,000 or so clones; about 89% occur once, and the top ten carry 8.8%. Per germline, CDR1 SGHAT and CDR2 FQDESV (reference sequence). The V segment lost 2 bases and the J segment 8 bases; nucleotides outside the gene matches: 7. This CDR3 spans 16 amino acids. The data were obtained in a study of blood T cell repertoires in COVID-19. All enrollees were about 18 to 89 years old and from about 24 US areas.

The chain combines TRBV11-1 with TRBJ1-6; TRBD1 agrees at 9 bases. The clonotype comes from a middle-aged man who had recovered from COVID-19. Sequencing was performed on PBMCs or T cells enriched from blood (not recorded which). The CDR3 sequence is CASSLNGQGRDSPLHF. CDR3 nucleotides: TGTGCCAGCAGCTTAAACGGACAGGGGCGCGATTCACCCCTCCACTTT.